The 3 T cell receptor beta chains given below trace back to one sample, sequenced in a study of shared clonotypes between healthy human individuals (dated by TCRdb to the early 2020s). CD8 naive samples consisted of CD45RO-negative cells that were positively selected for CCR7, yielding a CD45RA+CCR7+ population without TemRA cells. The library came from the immunoSEQ multiplex PCR assay. Held by TCRdb, this immuneACCESS table contains in-frame sequences only and omits some clones. Under half of the omission traces to an unresolved V gene where checked; the cause of the rest is unknown. This sample lists a few million clones; about 93% were detected once. Approximately 1.7% of the sample comes from the top ten. Source material: naive CD8+ T cells from PBMCs. Per the publication, the cell subset or site label means: CD45RA+CCR7+. All receptors come from a man between 18 and 35 years old in good health. Some clones in this sample may be carry-over from other donors' samples.

The rearrangement links TRBV5-1 to TRBJ2-1; 7 bases are shared with TRBD2. The CDR3 totals 21 residues. The germline CDR1 and CDR2 sequences are SGHRS and YFSETQ. After removal of 0 bases from V and 3 bases from J, the junction contained 21 bases not matched to a gene. CDR3 nucleotides: TGCGCCAGCAGCTTGGTAACCGGCCCCGGGGTGGAGGCGGGAGTCTACAATGAGCAGTTCTTC. This translates into CASSLVTGPGVEAGVYNEQFF.

CDR3 sequence: CASSEGQGREAFF. In DNA form, the CDR3 reads TGTGCCAGCAGTGAAGGACAGGGAAGGGAAGCTTTCTTT. The chain employs TRBV6-1 and TRBJ1-1, with TRBD1 matching over 7 bases. The CDR3 has 13 amino acids. The trim removed 1 base at V and 8 bases at J, leaving 4 bases unmatched. Per germline, CDR1 MNHNS and CDR2 SASEGT.

The J gene is TRBJ2-1, the V gene TRBV7-9; no definite D call. The CDR3 loop spans 12 amino acids. With 8 bases removed from V and 3 bases from J, the gap between germline ends came to 8 bases. Germline CDR1 reads SEHNR; CDR2 reads FQNEAQ (reference sequence). In DNA form, the CDR3 reads TGTGCCAGCGAGCGACGCTACAATGAGCAGTTCTTC. Translation: CASERRYNEQFF.